Each of the 3 T cell receptor beta chains below was sequenced from the same sample in a study of blood T cell repertoires in COVID-19. TCRdb keeps only in-frame clones here, not all; method: immunoSEQ multiplex PCR. The sample has 50,000 to 65,000 clones, approximately 86% seen once. Sequenced material: peripheral blood. The receptors originated from a man in his 70s with acute or convalescent COVID-19.

V gene TRBV10-1 combines with J gene TRBJ2-1; D perhaps matches TRBD1 (6 bases). V was shortened by 6 bases and J by 8 bases, with 14 bases between the two germline ends. The germline V gene has CDR1 WNHNN and CDR2 SYGVQD (reference sequence). This CDR3 spans 13 amino acids. CDR3 DNA sequence: TGCGCCAGCAGAGGACAGTCCAACGATGAGCAGTTCTTC. Its translation is CASRGQSNDEQFF.

The chain employs TRBV11-3 and TRBJ2-1; the D gene is possibly TRBD1 (7 bases). The V end was cut by 5 bases, the J end by 10 bases, with 27 bases between. The germline V gene has CDR1 SGHNT and CDR2 YENEEA. The CDR3 runs 17 residues. As DNA, the CDR3 is TGTGCCAGCAGCATAGGAGGAGGGGGCTTCCAAAGCCGGGAGCAGTTCTTC. Translation gives CASSIGGGGFQSREQFF.

The chain is built from TRBV7-2 and TRBJ2-3; D is ambiguous. V was shortened by 5 bases and J by 9 bases, with 21 bases between the two germline ends. The CDR3 contains 15 residues. Germline CDR1 SGHTA, CDR2 FQGNSA. The CDR3 reads CASSLLPRGPYTQYF. The CDR3 bases are TGTGCCAGCAGCCTACTCCCCCGAGGCCCTTACACGCAGTATTTT.